The next 11 T cell receptor beta chains were all read from a single sample in a study of vaccination effects on CD4 cells after COVID-19. Only in-frame clones appear in the TCRdb table, and some are missing; sequencing was by immunoSEQ multiplex PCR. The repertoire consists of 74,000 or so clones, with approximately 80% occurring once and the leading ten covering 10% to 15%. Expansion of antigen-specific CD4+ T cells with viral peptide pools was carried out by the ViraFEST assay before sequencing. Having been cultured for ten to eleven days, the cells underwent CD4+ T cell isolation. Testing of the vaccine recipients showed negative nucleocapsid antibodies and no prior SARS-CoV-2 infection. Antigen specificity for these receptors is unknown. The material was CD4+ T cells from PBMCs cultured with SARS-CoV-2 spike peptides, obtained before COVID-19 vaccination. All receptors come from a human donor who received a COVID-19 vaccine.

The V gene is TRBV27, the J gene TRBJ1-5; 8 bases are a match to TRBD1. The ends lost 10 bases at V and 0 bases at J; junction bases unmatched: 8. The CDR3 is 15 amino acids. Germline assignment: CDR1 MNHEY and CDR2 SMNVEV (reference sequence). The CDR3 DNA follows: TGTGCCACCGCCGACAGGGGATTTAGCAATCAGCCCCAGCATTTT. Residues: CATADRGFSNQPQHF.

The rearrangement links TRBV2 to TRBJ1-1; perhaps TRBD1 as D (5 bases). CDR3 length equals 13 residues. Looked up from germline, CDR1 is SNHLY and CDR2 is FYNNEI. The V end lost 0 bases, the J end lost 11 bases, and 13 bases lay between the germline ends. CDR3 protein: CASSEALQGGAFF. The CDR3 DNA is TGTGCCAGCAGTGAAGCGCTTCAGGGAGGGGCTTTCTTT.

As for this clone: The sample holds other DNA sequences that translate to the same CDR3. This chain connects TRBV12-3 or TRBV12-4 to TRBJ2-5; 9 bases match TRBD1. J lost 5 bases, V lost 7 bases, and 5 bases had no gene match. The CDR3 is made up of 13 amino acids. The CDR3 here is CASTRDRAETQYF. The DNA of the CDR3 is TGTGCCAGCACCAGGGACAGGGCTGAGACCCAGTACTTC.

The rearrangement joins TRBV12-3 or TRBV12-4 to TRBJ1-1; 7 nucleotides line up with TRBD1. The CDR3 runs 12 residues. J lost 11 bases, V lost 3 bases, and 6 bases had no gene match. CDR3 DNA: TGTGCCAGCAGTTTTGGAGGGGGCCTTGCTTTCTTT. Its protein is CASSFGGGLAFF.

J is TRBJ1-2 and V is TRBV24-1, with 9 bases lining up with TRBD1. This CDR3 region has 15 residues. Germline V gene lookup returns CDR1 KGHDR and CDR2 SFDVKD. The junction had 5 bases not matched to a gene; V was cut back by 4 bases and J by 3 bases. The CDR3 sequence is CATSDPGTGYYGYTF. CDR3 DNA sequence: TGTGCCACCAGTGACCCCGGGACAGGGTACTATGGCTACACCTTC.

The chain is built from TRBV28 and TRBJ1-1; the D gene is possibly TRBD1 (5 bases). This CDR3 comprises 13 residues. Germline V lookup: CDR1 MDHEN, CDR2 SYDVKM. V lost 6 bases and J lost 2, with 10 bases in between. CDR3 nucleotide sequence: TGTGCCAGCAGCCGTGGGGGAAACACTGAAGCTTTCTTT. Residues: CASSRGGNTEAFF. The full variable domain, rest sourced from reference TRBV28 and TRBJ1-1, is DVKVTQSSRYLVKRTGEKVFLECVQDMDHENMFWYRQDPGLGLRLIYFSYDVKMKEKGDIPEGYSVSREKKERFSLILESASTNQTSMYLCASSRGGNTEAFFGQGTRLTVV.

The rearrangement joins TRBV4-3 to TRBJ1-1; D unresolved. This CDR3 is 14 amino acids long. The V end lost 4 bases, the J end lost 7 bases, and 16 bases lay between the germline ends. CDR1 and CDR2 from the germline V gene are LGHNA and YSLEER. In nucleotides, the CDR3 is TGCGCCAGCAGCCTACAGCTTTTTCAAGGTGAAGCTTTCTTT. Residues: CASSLQLFQGEAFF.

This chain uses TRBV7-3 with TRBJ2-2; maybe TRBD1 (6 bases). V shed 6 bases and J shed 4 bases, with 12 bases lying between them. This CDR3 spans 14 amino acids. From germline, CDR1 is SGHTA and CDR2 FQGTGA. The CDR3 is CASSTGHTTGELFF. CDR3 DNA sequence: TGTGCCAGCAGTACGGGACATACCACCGGGGAGCTGTTTTTT.

This clone appeared once. This sequence joins TRBV27 and TRBJ2-1; TRBD1 matches 9 bases. V trimming: 3 bases; J trimming: 1 base; junction bases outside the gene matches: 19. The CDR3 sequence is 21 residues long. Looked up from germline, CDR1 is MNHEY and CDR2 is SMNVEV (reference sequence). CDR3 loop: CASSFRVRGYTGGLSYNEQFF. The CDR3, as DNA: TGTGCCAGCAGTTTTCGGGTTCGAGGCTACACAGGGGGCCTATCCTACAATGAGCAGTTCTTC.

The rearrangement joins TRBV19 to TRBJ1-2; D call uncertain. There are 12 residues in the CDR3. Between the trimmed V and J ends, which lost 3 bases and 7 bases, there was a span of 9 bases. CDR1 and CDR2 (germline): LNHDA, SQIVND (reference sequence). Here the CDR3 reads CASSIGSVGYTF. In nucleotides, the CDR3 is TGTGCCAGTAGTATCGGTTCTGTTGGCTACACCTTC.

The chain recombines TRBV11-1 with TRBJ2-2; TRBD1 matches 8 bases. V trimming: 2 bases; J trimming: 8 bases; junction bases outside the gene matches: 7. The CDR3 length is 15 residues. CDR1 and CDR2 (germline): SGHAT, FQDESV (reference sequence). The CDR3: CASSLFGQGRGELFF. CDR3 sequence (DNA): TGTGCCAGCAGCTTATTTGGACAGGGTAGAGGGGAGCTGTTTTTT. Filled out from reference TRBV11-1 and TRBJ2-2, the complete variable domain reads EAEVAQSPRYKITEKSQAVAFWCDPISGHATLYWYRQILGQGPELLVQFQDESVVDDSQLPKDRFSAERLKGVDSTLKIQPAELGDSAMYLCASSLFGQGRGELFFGEGSRLTVL.